The T cell receptor beta chain under discussion was sequenced for a study of identifying expanded T cells in peripheral blood. Study findings and constraints: Across healthy donors, higher total template counts meant significantly greater approximately two-week count variance. Differentially abundant clones: around 1.2 between replicates, 15 to 17 at 2 to 3 weeks, around 20 at four.

Points on this clone: No antigen is known for it.

After removal of 7 bases from V and 5 bases from J, the junction contained 8 bases not matched to a gene. Germline CDR1 MNHEY, CDR2 SVGAGI. The CDR3 has 14 residues. TCRdb's table, derived via immunoSEQ multiplex PCR, lists solely in-frame clones and lacks some. This sample has 75,000 to 90,000 clones, with about four fifths found just once. Material: blood. V and J are TRBV6-5 and TRBJ1-1; 9 bases line up with TRBD1. This sequence was found in a person aged 18 to 70 in good health. The DNA for the CDR3 is TGTGCCAGCAAATTGACAGGGGGAATAACTGAAGCTTTCTTT. Amino acid sequence: CASKLTGGITEAFF.